The 5 T cell receptor beta chains below come from one sample, sequenced in a study of vaccination and CD4 T cells after COVID-19 (dated by TCRdb to between 2021 and 2024). The label giving this sample's time point can be read as: late sampling 161 to 241 days after vaccination in a few convalescent patients. The protocol used for the library was PCR. The listed sequencing device is Illumina iSeq 100. TCRdb reanalyzed the raw reads on its own, using fastp at Q25 for trimming and MiXCR for clone calling, and kept in-frame beta chains. For every CDR3 protein sequence, its rows merge into one entry that carries the most common genes and DNA. Across this sample there are 30,000 or so distinct CDR3 sequences, with 49% seen only once. Jointly, the top ten make up 5.5% to 7.5% of the sample. The sample in question was CD4+ T cells from blood, obtained about 7 months after SARS-CoV-2 vaccination. All receptors come from a human donor who had recovered from COVID-19.

V is TRBV6-4 and J is TRBJ1-1, with a possible D match to TRBD1 (6 bases). Trimming removed 3 bases from V and 2 bases from J, with 7 bases in between. CDR1 is MRHNA and CDR2 is SNTAGT in the germline V gene. The CDR3 has 13 amino acids. CDR3 coding DNA: TGTGCCAGCAGTGAGGGGGCAAACACTGAAGCTTTCTTT. Its protein product is CASSEGANTEAFF.

V usage is TRBV28 and J usage is TRBJ2-3, with TRBD2 matching 10 bases. CDR1 and CDR2 (germline): MDHEN, SYDVKM. CDR3 length: 14 residues. The trim removed 5 bases at V and 6 bases at J, leaving 5 bases unmatched. The CDR3 sequence: CASSLAGVADTQYF. Written as DNA, the CDR3 is TGTGCCAGCAGTCTAGCGGGAGTAGCTGATACGCAGTATTTT.

This chain joins TRBV2 and TRBJ2-5; tentative D call: TRBD1 (5 bases). The germline V gene has CDR1 SNHLY and CDR2 FYNNEI. Trimming stripped 4 bases from V and 2 bases from J, with 8 bases between. The CDR3 has 13 amino acids. The CDR3 is CASSVRQQETQYF. In nucleotides, the CDR3 is TGTGCCAGCAGTGTTAGACAGCAAGAGACCCAGTACTTC.

The CDR3 bases are TGCAGTGCCCCTGGCGGAGCGAACACCGGGGAGCTGTTTTTT. It codes for CSAPGGANTGELFF. The chain is built from TRBV20-1 and TRBJ2-2; D unclear. V was shortened by 6 bases and J by 0 bases, with 11 bases between the two germline ends. The CDR3 has 14 residues. Germline lookup yields CDR1 DFQATT and CDR2 SNEGSKA (reference sequence).

The genes are TRBV7-9 and TRBJ2-5; TRBD2 matches at 8 bases. The CDR3 is 16 residues long. From germline, CDR1 is SEHNR and CDR2 FQNEAQ (reference sequence). The ends lost 1 base at V and 5 bases at J; junction bases unmatched: 9. The CDR3: CASSLDGGGGRETQYF. The CDR3 region has the DNA TGTGCCAGCAGCTTAGACGGGGGGGGAGGAAGGGAGACCCAGTACTTC.